A single TCR beta chain is shown here with its context. Categorization into cohorts depended on clinical history that participants reported. The sample is drawn from a study of blood T cell repertoires in COVID-19. Only in-frame clones appear in the TCRdb table, and some are missing; sequencing was by immunoSEQ multiplex PCR. The table has about 360,000 clones, roughly 90% seen once. Trimming cost V 7 bases and J 2 bases, with 13 bases left between them. The CDR3 is 14 amino acids. The germline CDR1 and CDR2 sequences are MNHEY and SVGAGI. The clonotype comes from a woman in her thirties or forties with acute COVID-19. V usage is TRBV6-5 and J usage is TRBJ2-3; D might be TRBD1 (6 bases). The specimen sequenced was PBMCs or T cells enriched from blood (not recorded which). In nucleotides, the CDR3 is TGTGCCAGCACGTCAGGACAGATCACAGATACGCAGTATTTT. This sequence encodes CASTSGQITDTQYF.